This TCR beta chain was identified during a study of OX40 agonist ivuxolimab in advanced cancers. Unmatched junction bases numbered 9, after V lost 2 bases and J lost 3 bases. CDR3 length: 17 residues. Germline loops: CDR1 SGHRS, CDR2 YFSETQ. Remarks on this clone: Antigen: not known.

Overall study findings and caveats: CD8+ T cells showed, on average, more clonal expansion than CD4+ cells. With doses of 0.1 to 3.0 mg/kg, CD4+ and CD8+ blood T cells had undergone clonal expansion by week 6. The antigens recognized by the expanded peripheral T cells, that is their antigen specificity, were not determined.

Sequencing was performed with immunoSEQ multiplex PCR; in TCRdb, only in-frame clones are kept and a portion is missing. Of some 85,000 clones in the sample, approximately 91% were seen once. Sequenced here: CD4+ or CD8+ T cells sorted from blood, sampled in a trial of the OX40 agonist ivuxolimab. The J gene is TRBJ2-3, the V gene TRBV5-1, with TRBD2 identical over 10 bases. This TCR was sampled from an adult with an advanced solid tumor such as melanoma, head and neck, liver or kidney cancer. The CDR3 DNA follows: TGCGCCAGCAGCTTAAAGCTCGTACTAGCGGGAACAGATACGCAGTATTTT. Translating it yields CASSLKLVLAGTDTQYF.